The clone carrying this T cell receptor (beta chain) occurred once. Original processing notes: Estimation of nucleated cell counts was performed using reference gene primer amplification. This table comes from immunoSEQ multiplex PCR, and its TCRdb copy is limited to in-frame clones, with some not included. D and trimming were read from the DNA, whereas the V and J calls and clone size are those reported in that table. The data show approximately 250,000 clones, with about 80% seen just once and approximately 16% held by the top ten. Germline V gives CDR1 GTSNPN, CDR2 SVGIG (reference sequence). The CDR3 consists of 11 residues. V lost 1 base to trimming and J lost 9 bases, with 10 bases between them. This sample was taken from a study of blood T cell repertoires in COVID-19. Overall study context: Nucleic acid was either cDNA or gDNA, and it came from T cells, B-cell-depleted T cells, or PBMCs.

Cohort 3 donors were reported recovered after two negative PCRs, clearance, or symptom resolution. The TCR sequence derives from a man aged 35-49 years who had recovered from COVID-19. The V and J genes are TRBV30 and TRBJ2-7, with D possibly matching TRBD2 (7 bases). Source material: PBMCs or T cells enriched from blood (not recorded which). DNA for the CDR3: TGTGCCTGGAGTGCGGGGGGCAGGCAGTACTTC. Its translation is CAWSAGGRQYF.